The 27 T cell receptor beta chains given below trace back to one sample, sequenced in a study of radiotherapy plus CTLA-4 blockade in lung cancer. TCRdb's table, derived via immunoSEQ multiplex PCR, lists solely in-frame clones and lacks some. The repertoire holds 120,000 or so clones, with 85% to 90% as singletons. This specimen consisted of peripheral blood, obtained from a patient treated with radiotherapy plus ipilimumab. The receptors stem from a human donor with non-small cell lung cancer that progressed on radiotherapy plus ipilimumab.

The chain joins TRBV7-3 to TRBJ1-2; TRBD1 is a possible D gene (5 bases). There are 15 residues in the CDR3. The V gene's germline CDR1 is SGHTA and CDR2 FQGTGA. The V gene lost 6 bases and the J gene lost 8 bases, with 22 bases spanning the gap. The CDR3 spells CASSAGTGASYGYTF. The CDR3 nucleotides read TGTGCCAGCAGTGCCGGGACCGGGGCGTCCTACGGCTACACCTTC. The full variable domain, its missing parts supplied by reference TRBV7-3 and TRBJ1-2, is GAGVSQTPSNKVTEKGKYVELRCDPISGHTALYWYRQSLGQGPEFLIYFQGTGAADDSGLPNDRFFAVRPEGSVSTLKIQRTERGDSAVYLCASSAGTGASYGYTFGSGTRLTVV.

The J gene is TRBJ2-7, the V gene TRBV2; D unresolved. CDR1 and CDR2 (germline): SNHLY, FYNNEI. The CDR3 spans 14 residues. The V gene lost 4 bases and the J gene lost 5 bases, with 15 bases spanning the gap. The DNA for the CDR3 is TGTGCCAGCAGTGGCCCCGGGCAGAGCCACGAGCAGTACTTC. This translates into CASSGPGQSHEQYF. The complete variable domain, with remaining parts taken from reference TRBV2 and TRBJ2-7, reads EPEVTQTPSHQVTQMGQEVILRCVPISNHLYFYWYRQILGQKVEFLVSFYNNEISEKSEIFDDQFSVERPDGSNFTLKIRSTKLEDSAMYFCASSGPGQSHEQYFGPGTRLTVT.

V is TRBV5-1 and J is TRBJ1-1, with D perhaps TRBD1 (6 bases). V was clipped by 7 bases and J by 8 bases, with 15 bases between them. The CDR3 sequence is 12 residues long. The germline V gene encodes CDR1 SGHRS and CDR2 YFSETQ. The CDR3 sequence: CASHSPGHEAFF. CDR3 nucleotides: TGCGCCAGCCACTCCCCGGGACACGAAGCTTTCTTT.

V usage is TRBV18 and J usage is TRBJ1-2; 7 bases align to TRBD1. CDR3 length: 17 amino acids. V dropped 0 bases and J dropped 7; count of bases not matched to a gene: 14. CDR1 and CDR2 (germline): KGHSH, LQKENI. The CDR3 here is CASSPPGTRAGGLGYTF. Written as DNA, the CDR3 is TGTGCCAGCTCACCACCAGGGACGAGAGCAGGGGGTCTTGGCTACACCTTC.

J is TRBJ2-1 and V is TRBV28; D not resolved. Germline loops: CDR1 MDHEN, CDR2 SYDVKM. The CDR3 consists of 13 residues. Trimming stripped 6 bases from V and 10 bases from J, with 16 bases between. As DNA, the CDR3 is TGTGCCAGCAGGCTGGTCCCAAAAGGCGAGCAGTTCTTC. Protein product: CASRLVPKGEQFF.

V and J are TRBV2 and TRBJ1-1; D remains ambiguous. Germline-derived CDR1 and CDR2 are SNHLY and FYNNEI. Trimming removed 8 bases at V and 0 bases at J, with 10 bases between. The CDR3 extends over 13 amino acids. CDR3 residues: CASYGRMNTEAFF. For the CDR3, the DNA is TGTGCCAGCTACGGACGGATGAACACTGAAGCTTTCTTT.

This clone was recorded only once. The V and J genes are TRBV18 and TRBJ2-7; TRBD2 matches 15 bases. Germline CDR1 is KGHSH and CDR2 is LQKENI. This CDR3 comprises 15 residues. V was clipped by 3 bases and J by 7 bases; unmatched bases: 4. CDR3 sequence: CASSPGTSGRSEQYF. CDR3 sequence (DNA): TGTGCCAGCTCACCCGGGACTAGCGGGAGGAGTGAGCAGTACTTC.

In this sample, this clone turned up a few times. The chain is built from TRBV6-5 and TRBJ2-1; 7 bases match TRBD2. The CDR3 has 13 residues. CDR1 and CDR2 from the germline V gene are MNHEY and SVGAGI. J was trimmed by 3 bases and V by 6 bases; bases with no gene match: 2. The DNA for the CDR3 is TGTGCCAGCAGCGGCGGGAGCTACAATGAGCAGTTCTTC. It encodes CASSGGSYNEQFF.

This rearrangement joins TRBV7-9 to TRBJ2-1; 7 bases line up with TRBD2. J was trimmed by 14 bases and V by 3 bases; bases with no gene match: 10. The CDR3 sequence is 13 residues long. In germline, CDR1 is SEHNR, CDR2 FQNEAQ (reference sequence). CDR3 protein: CASSLAGTTLEFF. The DNA for the CDR3 is TGTGCCAGCAGCTTGGCCGGGACTACCCTTGAGTTCTTC.

The rearrangement links TRBV14 to TRBJ1-2, with D hard to call. The germline gives CDR1 SGHDN, CDR2 FVKESK. V lost 1 base and J 8 bases, leaving 14 bases between the germline ends. The CDR3 runs to 14 residues. CDR3 coding DNA: TGTGCCAGCAGCCAAGCTCTTAGGACGGGAGGCTACACCTTC. It yields the protein CASSQALRTGGYTF.

This clone was detected once. The rearrangement joins TRBV5-1 to TRBJ1-2; 9 bases map to TRBD1. V dropped 0 bases and J dropped 7; count of bases not matched to a gene: 4. Germline CDR1 reads SGHRS; CDR2 reads YFSETQ. This CDR3 has 14 residues. The CDR3 loop reads CASSLGDRALGYTF. The DNA for the CDR3 is TGCGCCAGCAGCTTGGGGGACAGGGCTCTTGGCTACACCTTC.

This clone has just one count. This chain connects TRBV6-5 to TRBJ2-3; D may be TRBD1 (5 bases). V shed 2 bases and J shed 0 bases, with 12 bases lying between them. CDR3 length equals 16 residues. CDR1 is MNHEY, CDR2 SVGAGI, per germline. The DNA for the CDR3 is TGTGCCAGCAGTTACAGACAGTTTTCTAGCACAGATACGCAGTATTTT. Amino acid sequence: CASSYRQFSSTDTQYF.

The rearrangement joins TRBV2 to TRBJ1-2; D is ambiguous. The CDR3 totals 14 residues. Trimming removed 3 bases from V and 5 bases from J, with 13 bases in between. The germline gives CDR1 SNHLY, CDR2 FYNNEI. CDR3 DNA sequence: TGTGCCAGCAGTGAGAGTACAGAGCTATATGGCTACACCTTC. It translates to CASSESTELYGYTF.

This sequence joins TRBV7-9 and TRBJ2-1; the match to TRBD1 covers 7 bases. The CDR3 extends over 16 amino acids. Germline CDR1 SEHNR, CDR2 FQNEAQ (reference sequence). After removal of 1 base from V and 1 base from J, the junction contained 4 bases not matched to a gene. CDR3 protein: CASSLGQGGSYNEQFF. For the CDR3, the DNA is TGTGCCAGCAGCTTAGGACAGGGTGGGTCCTACAATGAGCAGTTCTTC.

This chain links TRBV10-3 with TRBJ1-2, with 9 bases matching TRBD1. CDR3 length equals 14 residues. Trimming removed 3 bases from V and 5 bases from J; junction bases left unmatched: 4. Germline CDR1 is ENHRY and CDR2 is SYGVKD. CDR3 amino acids: CAISEGQGLYGYTF. In DNA form, the CDR3 reads TGTGCCATCAGTGAAGGACAGGGGTTATATGGCTACACCTTC.

V gene TRBV5-4 combines with J gene TRBJ2-6; D remains unclear. CDR1 is SGHNT and CDR2 is YYREEE in the germline V gene (reference sequence). This CDR3 comprises 15 residues. The V and J ends lost 4 bases and 0 bases respectively, with 8 bases between them. The CDR3 region has the DNA TGTGCCAGCAGCCCTAAAATCTCTGGGGCCAACGTCCTGACTTTC. Residues: CASSPKISGANVLTF.

The chain carries TRBV12-5 and TRBJ1-1; D gene uncertain. CDR1 LGHNT and CDR2 FRNRAP come from the germline V gene. This CDR3 is built from 12 residues. V lost 7 bases to trimming and J lost 8 bases, with 14 bases between them. The DNA for the CDR3 is TGTGCTAGTGCCACGGGCCATCTAGAAGCTTTCTTT. It specifies CASATGHLEAFF.

This clone was detected only once. This chain links TRBV4-1 with TRBJ2-2, with D possibly being TRBD2 (6 bases). Germline V gives CDR1 MGHRA, CDR2 YSYEKL. Trimming cost V 4 bases and J 2 bases, with 11 bases left between them. The CDR3 consists of 15 residues. The CDR3 DNA follows: TGCGCCAGCAGCCCGGAGGGATCTAACACCGGGGAGCTGTTTTTT. This sequence encodes CASSPEGSNTGELFF.

This chain uses TRBV5-1 with TRBJ1-1; D remains ambiguous. The CDR3 sequence is 14 residues long. Trimming left V 5 bases short and J 2 bases short, with 13 bases between. Germline CDR1 and CDR2: SGHRS and YFSETQ. The CDR3 nucleotides are TGCGCCAGCAGAGCCTTGGGCAGCAACACTGAAGCTTTCTTT. Translated, it gives CASRALGSNTEAFF.

This clone was seen a single time. This rearrangement joins TRBV10-1 to TRBJ2-2, with TRBD1 identical over 7 bases. The germline V gene encodes CDR1 WNHNN and CDR2 SYGVQD (reference sequence). J was trimmed by 0 bases and V by 4 bases; bases with no gene match: 5. The length of the CDR3 is 16 residues. The CDR3 bases are TGCGCCAGCAGTGCAGTTAGGGGGCCGAACACCGGGGAGCTGTTTTTT. This gives the protein CASSAVRGPNTGELFF.

This sequence joins TRBV6-1 and TRBJ1-5; the D is unclear. V was shortened by 2 bases and J by 4 bases, with 6 bases between the two germline ends. Germline V CDR1 and CDR2: MNHNS, SASEGT. This CDR3 comprises 13 residues. The CDR3 here is CASSEQPNQPQHF. The CDR3 DNA follows: TGTGCCAGCAGTGAACAGCCGAATCAGCCCCAGCATTTT.

As for this clone: The limits of the CDR3 on the DNA are not certain, so only TCRdb's listed CDR3 is given. The V and J genes are TRBV13 and TRBJ1-2; the table gives TRBD1 as D, unverified against the DNA. Germline CDR1 reads PRHDT; CDR2 reads FYEKMQ (reference sequence). The CDR3 totals 16 residues, both ends included. The CDR3 protein is CASSFGPGYGNYGYTF.

The chain carries TRBV10-1 and TRBJ1-2, with 11 positions matching TRBD1. The CDR3 spans 14 residues. Trimming cost V 6 bases and J 5 bases; bases outside gene matches: 5. The germline V gene has CDR1 WNHNN and CDR2 SYGVQD (reference sequence). Here the CDR3 reads CASRIGDRGYGYTF. The DNA of the CDR3 is TGCGCCAGCAGGATTGGGGACAGGGGGTATGGCTACACCTTC.

This chain links TRBV19 with TRBJ2-5; 8 nucleotides match TRBD1. The V gene end was trimmed by 8 bases and the J gene end by 2 bases; junction bases not matched to a gene: 13. This CDR3 is 16 amino acids long. Germline V CDR1 and CDR2: LNHDA, SQIVND (reference sequence). The CDR3 DNA reads as TGTGCCAGTTCCAAAGGTTGGACAGGGCCTCAAGAGACCCAGTACTTC. Translated: CASSKGWTGPQETQYF. The full variable domain, in which reference TRBV19 and TRBJ2-5 provide the parts outside the CDR3, is DGGITQSPKYLFRKEGQNVTLSCEQNLNHDAMYWYRQDPGQGLRLIYYSQIVNDFQKGDIAEGYSVSREKKESFPLTVTSAQKNPTAFYLCASSKGWTGPQETQYFGPGTRLLVL.

For the CDR3, the DNA is TGTGCCAGCAGTGAAGTGACCCCCTACGAGCAGTACTTC. Its translation: CASSEVTPYEQYF. V is TRBV6-1 and J is TRBJ2-7; D remains ambiguous. The CDR3 loop spans 13 amino acids. The germline gives CDR1 MNHNS, CDR2 SASEGT. Trimming took off 1 base at V and 2 bases at J, with 6 bases between the two ends.

The gene calls are TRBV9 and TRBJ2-5; the D gene is possibly TRBD2 (6 bases). The CDR3 is 12 residues long. V lost 2 bases, J lost 5 bases, and 7 bases lay in between. CDR1 is SGDLS, CDR2 YYNGEE, per germline. The CDR3 spells CASSVAGETQYF. Written as DNA, the CDR3 is TGTGCCAGCAGCGTCGCGGGGGAGACCCAGTACTTC. Full variable domain (missing parts from reference TRBV9 and TRBJ2-5): DSGVTQTPKHLITATGQRVTLRCSPRSGDLSVYWYQQSLDQGLQFLIQYYNGEERAKGNILERFSAQQFPDLHSELNLSSLELGDSALYFCASSVAGETQYFGPGTRLLVL.

The rearrangement links TRBV10-2 to TRBJ2-4, with a possible D match to TRBD1 (7 bases). The CDR3 covers 16 residues. CDR1 is WSHSY, CDR2 SAAADI, per germline. Trimming left V 1 base short and J 2 bases short, with 12 bases between. This CDR3 is CASSELDRTTKNIQYF. The CDR3 region has the DNA TGCGCCAGCAGTGAGTTGGACAGGACTACCAAAAACATTCAGTACTTC.